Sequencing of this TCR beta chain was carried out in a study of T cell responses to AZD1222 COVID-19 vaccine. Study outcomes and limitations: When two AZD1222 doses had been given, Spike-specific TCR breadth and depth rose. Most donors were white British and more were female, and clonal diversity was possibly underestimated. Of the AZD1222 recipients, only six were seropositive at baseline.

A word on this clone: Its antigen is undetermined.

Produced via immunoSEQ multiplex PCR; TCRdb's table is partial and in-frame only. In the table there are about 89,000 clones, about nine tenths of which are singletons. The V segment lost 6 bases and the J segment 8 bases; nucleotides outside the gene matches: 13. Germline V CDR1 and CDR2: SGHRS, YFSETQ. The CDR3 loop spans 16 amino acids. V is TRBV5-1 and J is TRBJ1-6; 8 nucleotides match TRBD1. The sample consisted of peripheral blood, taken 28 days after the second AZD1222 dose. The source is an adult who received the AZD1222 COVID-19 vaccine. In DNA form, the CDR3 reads TGCGCCAGCAAGCCCCATTCGACAGGGGAGTATTCACCCCTCCACTTT. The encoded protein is CASKPHSTGEYSPLHF.